The 31 T cell receptor beta chains below come from one sample, sequenced in a study of T cell repertoires in cytomegalovirus infection. TCRdb passed the reads through MiXCR, listing each CDR3 protein once. The data hold fewer than 350,000 distinct CDR3 sequences, with around a sixth observed a single time. Sequencing was done on a sample of PBMCs. Source of these receptors: a human donor in good health (CMV status not recorded). Some clones in this sample may be carry-over from other donors' samples.

The J gene is TRBJ1-5, the V gene TRBV12-3 or TRBV12-4; D uncertain. Trimming pared 3 bases from V and 1 base from J, leaving 10 bases between. This CDR3 spans 15 amino acids. DNA for the CDR3: TGTGCCAGCAGTTTCATGTCCGGAAGCAATCAGCCCCAGCATTTT. This encodes CASSFMSGSNQPQHF.

The rearrangement uses TRBV6-2 or TRBV6-3 and TRBJ1-1; TRBD1 matches at 8 bases. The CDR3 has 13 amino acids. CDR1 and CDR2 from the germline V gene are MNHEY and SVGEGT. With V trimmed by 6 bases and J by 5 bases, 5 bases remained unmatched. CDR3 protein: CASSYRGYTEAFF. As DNA, the CDR3 is TGTGCCAGCAGCTACAGGGGGTATACTGAAGCTTTCTTT.

Only a few counts were recorded for this clonotype. The genes are TRBV4-2 and TRBJ2-1; 7 bases align to TRBD2. Germline-derived CDR1 and CDR2 are LGHNA and YNFKEQ. This CDR3 comprises 17 residues. V lost 0 bases and J lost 3; bases outside the gene matches: 8. The CDR3 nucleotides are TGTGCCAGCAGCCAAGATACTGGGCTAGCGGACTACAATGAGCAGTTCTTC. Encoded protein: CASSQDTGLADYNEQFF.

This clonotype occurred many times. This chain links TRBV28 with TRBJ2-1, with D tentatively TRBD1 (5 bases). The V and J ends lost 5 bases and 3 bases respectively, with 8 bases between them. CDR3 length: 13 residues. From germline, CDR1 is MDHEN and CDR2 SYDVKM. The CDR3 protein is CASSKGLYNEQFF. For the CDR3, the DNA is TGTGCCAGCAGTAAGGGGCTCTACAATGAGCAGTTCTTC.

The CDR3 spells CSARDGAGRADGYTF. In DNA, the CDR3 is TGCAGTGCTAGGGACGGAGCTGGCCGCGCCGATGGCTACACCTTC. V gene TRBV20-1 combines with J gene TRBJ1-2; no definite D call. Germline lookup yields CDR1 DFQATT and CDR2 SNEGSKA (reference sequence). The V and J ends lost 3 bases and 6 bases respectively, with 20 bases between them. This CDR3 is 15 amino acids long.

The chain joins TRBV4-2 to TRBJ2-7; 9 nucleotides match TRBD1. Trimming removed 2 bases from V and 3 bases from J; junction bases left unmatched: 5. Per the germline V gene, CDR1 is LGHNA and CDR2 is YNFKEQ. CDR3 length: 15 amino acids. The CDR3 loop is CASSQPSTGGYEQYF. The CDR3 region has the DNA TGTGCCAGCAGCCAACCTTCGACAGGGGGCTACGAGCAGTACTTC.

The chain uses TRBV4-3 and TRBJ2-5; D is unresolved. Trimming shortened V by 4 bases and J by 3 bases, and 21 bases separated the two germline ends. Germline assignment: CDR1 LGHNA and CDR2 YSLEER. The CDR3 covers 17 residues. In nucleotides, the CDR3 is TGCGCCAGCAGCCCCTATCCGACTTCCGTGGGCGAAGAGACCCAGTACTTC. Translated: CASSPYPTSVGEETQYF.

In this sample, this clonotype turned up a few times. The CDR3 loop reads CASSSTVKNTEAFF. The CDR3 DNA reads as TGTGCCAGCAGCTCGACAGTTAAGAACACTGAAGCTTTCTTT. V is TRBV11-2 and J is TRBJ1-1, with a weak D call TRBD1 (5 bases). CDR3 length: 14 residues. Germline CDR1 reads SGHAT; CDR2 reads FQNNGV. The V end lost 4 bases, the J end lost 1 base, and 10 bases lay between the germline ends.

The rearrangement uses TRBV12-3 or TRBV12-4 and TRBJ1-5; no definite D call. The CDR3 has 13 residues. Trimming shortened V by 3 bases and J by 5 bases, and 8 bases separated the two germline ends. CDR3 in amino acids: CASSFRVDQPQHF. In DNA, the CDR3 is TGTGCCAGCAGTTTTAGGGTGGATCAGCCCCAGCATTTT.

This clonotype occurred a few times. The chain links TRBV7-3 to TRBJ2-3, with D possibly TRBD2 on 6 matching bases. The germline V gene has CDR1 SGHTA and CDR2 FQGTGA. The CDR3 extends over 13 amino acids. V gave up 4 bases and J gave up 9 bases, with 14 bases separating them. The CDR3 sequence: CASSSAGSWTQYF. Here the CDR3 DNA reads TGTGCCAGCAGCTCGGCGGGGTCGTGGACGCAGTATTTT.

V is TRBV18 and J is TRBJ2-7; the D gene is possibly TRBD2 (7 bases). In germline, CDR1 is KGHSH, CDR2 LQKENI. CDR3 size: 17 residues. The V end lost 2 bases, the J end lost 5 bases, and 22 bases lay between the germline ends. CDR3 DNA: TGTGCCAGCTCACCAAACGATATACGGGGGGCGGTTAACGAGCAGTACTTC. Amino acid sequence: CASSPNDIRGAVNEQYF.

The sample holds a few counts of this clonotype. This chain joins TRBV19 and TRBJ1-2; D is unresolved. This CDR3 has 14 residues. Looked up from germline, CDR1 is LNHDA and CDR2 is SQIVND (reference sequence). Deletions cut 7 bases from V and 4 bases from J, with 16 bases between. Here the CDR3 DNA reads TGTGCCAGTACTCTCGATAACCAACTCTATGGCTACACCTTC. Translated, it gives CASTLDNQLYGYTF.

The rearrangement uses TRBV5-1 and TRBJ2-2; 8 bases match TRBD1. V was clipped by 5 bases and J by 0 bases; unmatched bases: 0. Germline lookup yields CDR1 SGHRS and CDR2 YFSETQ. This CDR3 has 14 residues. The CDR3, as DNA: TGCGCCAGCAGGGGACAGGCGAACACCGGGGAGCTGTTTTTT. Its translation: CASRGQANTGELFF. Based on the CDR3 plus reference TRBV5-1 and TRBJ2-2, the full variable domain is KAGVTQTPRYLIKTRGQQVTLSCSPISGHRSVSWYQQTPGQGLQFLFEYFSETQRNKGNFPGRFSGRQFSNSRSEMNVSTLELGDSALYLCASRGQANTGELFFGEGSRLTVL.

This clonotype has ten or more counts. The chain recombines TRBV7-2 with TRBJ2-7; 10 positions match TRBD1. With 0 bases clipped from V and 4 bases from J, the junction kept 6 bases outside the gene matches. In germline, CDR1 is SGHTA, CDR2 FQGNSA. The CDR3 has 16 amino acids. The CDR3 DNA is TGTGCCAGCAGCTTAGCTGGGACAGGGGTAATTTACGAGCAGTACTTC. Its translation is CASSLAGTGVIYEQYF.

This clonotype was found a few times. The chain employs TRBV14 and TRBJ2-3; TRBD1 matches at 8 bases. Germline CDR1 and CDR2: SGHDN and FVKESK. The ends lost 4 bases at V and 8 bases at J; junction bases unmatched: 5. This CDR3 comprises 13 residues. The CDR3 bases are TGTGCCAGCAGCCCGTCGGGACAGGCTACGCAGTATTTT. Its translation is CASSPSGQATQYF.

This clonotype was seen at least ten times. The chain recombines TRBV7-2 with TRBJ1-2; D is possibly TRBD1 (6 bases). CDR3 size: 14 residues. Germline V gene lookup returns CDR1 SGHTA and CDR2 FQGNSA. Trimming pared 5 bases from V and 0 bases from J, leaving 10 bases between. CDR3 region: CASSAGQTNYGYTF. The CDR3 DNA follows: TGTGCCAGCAGCGCCGGACAGACTAACTATGGCTACACCTTC.

Ten or more counts support this clonotype. The chain carries TRBV27 and TRBJ2-3; D not certain. This CDR3 has 14 residues. Germline lookup yields CDR1 MNHEY and CDR2 SMNVEV (reference sequence). Trimming cost V 6 bases and J 4 bases, with 14 bases left between them. CDR3 in DNA: TGTGCCAGCAGCCCTCGTTGGGTAGCAGATACGCAGTATTTT. Its translation is CASSPRWVADTQYF.

This clonotype was recorded at least ten times. V gene TRBV7-6 combines with J gene TRBJ2-7; D is possibly TRBD1 (6 bases). CDR1 and CDR2 from the germline V gene are SGHVS and FNYEAQ. The CDR3 totals 15 residues. Trimming removed 1 base from V and 4 bases from J, with 14 bases in between. As DNA, the CDR3 is TGTGCCAGCAGCTTAGAGACAGGTGTCCTATACGAGCAGTACTTC. This codes for CASSLETGVLYEQYF.

This clonotype was seen ten or more times. The genes are TRBV7-2 and TRBJ1-3, with D possibly being TRBD1 (5 bases). V lost 1 base and J 2 bases, leaving 12 bases between the germline ends. CDR3 length equals 16 residues. Germline lookup yields CDR1 SGHTA and CDR2 FQGNSA. CDR3 DNA: TGTGCCAGCAGCTTAGGGGACCCTGGGGCTGGAAACACCATATATTTT. This codes for CASSLGDPGAGNTIYF.

This clonotype was picked up a small number of times. The V call is TRBV28, the J call TRBJ2-7; 8 bases map to TRBD1. V was clipped by 4 bases and J by 3 bases; unmatched bases: 5. This CDR3 is built from 14 residues. CDR1 is MDHEN and CDR2 is SYDVKM in the germline V gene. DNA of the CDR3: TGTGCCAGCAGTTCCGGGACAGGCGTCTACGAGCAGTACTTC. Its translation: CASSSGTGVYEQYF.

The chain uses TRBV15 and TRBJ1-5; 8 bases line up with TRBD1. The germline V gene has CDR1 LNHNV and CDR2 YYDKDF (reference sequence). Unmatched junction bases numbered 15, after V lost 5 bases and J lost 6 bases. This CDR3 is 17 amino acids long. CDR3 in DNA: TGTGCCACCAGCGAACAGGGGGGCGGGGATGGCTTTCAGCCCCAGCATTTT. Amino acids: CATSEQGGGDGFQPQHF.

The J gene is TRBJ2-7, the V gene TRBV28; TRBD1 is a possible D gene (6 bases). The CDR3 covers 14 residues. V was clipped by 6 bases and J by 5 bases, with 17 bases between them. The germline gives CDR1 MDHEN, CDR2 SYDVKM. The CDR3: CASSYYQGSHEQYF. In DNA, the CDR3 is TGTGCCAGCAGCTATTATCAGGGGTCCCACGAGCAGTACTTC.

This clonotype was picked up a small number of times. The rearrangement uses TRBV6-2 or TRBV6-3 and TRBJ2-7; D is undetermined. This CDR3 has 15 residues. Deletions cut 6 bases from V and 0 bases from J, with 15 bases between. Germline V CDR1 and CDR2: MNHEY, SVGEGT. CDR3 region: CASRPPLPSSYEQYF. The CDR3, as DNA: TGTGCCAGCAGGCCGCCTCTTCCCAGCTCCTACGAGCAGTACTTC.

This chain joins TRBV3-1 and TRBJ2-7; D tentatively reads TRBD1 or TRBD2 (5 bases each). Germline CDR1 LGHDT, CDR2 YNNKEL (reference sequence). Trimming took off 1 base at V and 2 bases at J, with 21 bases between the two ends. The CDR3 spans 18 residues. CDR3 DNA sequence: TGTGCCAGCAGCCAAGTACTCCCGACAGAGGGGTCCCCCTACGAGCAGTACTTC. Protein: CASSQVLPTEGSPYEQYF.

This clonotype was found many times. The gene calls are TRBV28 and TRBJ2-2, with D hard to call. Germline CDR1 and CDR2: MDHEN and SYDVKM. The V gene lost 8 bases and the J gene lost 1 base, with 5 bases spanning the gap. The CDR3 contains 12 residues. CDR3 protein: CASRKNTGELFF. In DNA form, the CDR3 reads TGTGCCAGCCGAAAGAACACCGGGGAGCTGTTTTTT.

The rearrangement joins TRBV10-3 to TRBJ2-1; 9 bases match TRBD2. This CDR3 spans 14 amino acids. V was pared by 0 bases and J by 7 bases, with 1 base of the junction left unmatched. CDR1 is ENHRY and CDR2 is SYGVKD in the germline V gene. CDR3 sequence reads: CAISESSGGNEQFF. For the CDR3, the DNA is TGTGCCATCAGTGAGTCAAGCGGGGGGAATGAGCAGTTCTTC.

This clonotype has ten or more counts. A read error may produce the germline difference seen at one junction end. This chain joins TRBV19 and TRBJ2-2, with TRBD1 as a possible D gene (6 bases). Germline V gene sequence: CDR1 LNHDA, CDR2 SQIVND (reference sequence). This CDR3 contains 14 residues. The CDR3 sequence: CASSRTRGTGELFF. CDR3 nucleotide sequence: TGTGCCAGCAGTAGAACAAGGGGGACCGGGGAGCTGTTTTTT.

The chain links TRBV7-2 to TRBJ2-1; 10 positions match TRBD2. The J segment lost 7 bases and the V segment lost 5 bases, leaving 8 bases of the junction unmatched. The germline CDR1 and CDR2 sequences are SGHTA and FQGNSA. This CDR3 has 15 residues. CDR3 nucleotide sequence: TGTGCCAGCAGCCGGACTAGCGGCTGGGGAAATGAGCAGTTCTTC. Translating gives CASSRTSGWGNEQFF.

This chain uses TRBV6-2 or TRBV6-3 with TRBJ2-7, with 12 positions matching TRBD2. J lost 1 base, V lost 2 bases, and 9 bases had no gene match. Per the germline V gene, CDR1 is MNHEY and CDR2 is SVGEGT. The CDR3 runs to 18 residues. The CDR3 DNA reads as TGTGCCAGCAGTTACCCCGGGACTAGCGGGTGGAGATCCTACGAGCAGTACTTC. This translates into CASSYPGTSGWRSYEQYF.

This clonotype was detected many times. CDR3 residues: CASSSRLAMGETQYF. The CDR3 DNA reads TGTGCCAGCAGCTCCCGACTAGCGATGGGAGAGACCCAGTACTTC. This chain joins TRBV7-9 and TRBJ2-5; 8 positions agree with TRBD2. V trimming: 4 bases; J trimming: 4 bases; junction bases outside the gene matches: 8. CDR3 length: 15 residues. Germline values: CDR1 SEHNR, CDR2 FQNEAQ (reference sequence).

This clonotype was seen a few times. This chain connects TRBV4-1 to TRBJ1-1, with D maybe TRBD1 (5 bases). CDR3 length: 15 amino acids. Germline V gene sequence: CDR1 MGHRA, CDR2 YSYEKL. V was clipped by 3 bases and J by 3 bases, with 14 bases between them. CDR3 loop: CASSQTGTPDTEAFF. The CDR3, as DNA: TGCGCCAGCAGCCAGACCGGGACCCCCGACACTGAAGCTTTCTTT.